This TCR beta chain stems from a study of human T cells and chemical hapten exposure. Study-wide context: Each patient's scalp received weekly diphenylcyclopropenone throughout the approximately 25-week study.

Regarding time point: pre-sensitization, week 0. The treatment was: therapeutic diphenylcyclopropenone sensitization with weekly scalp DPC. The CDR3 has 15 residues. Unmatched junction bases numbered 10, after V lost 5 bases and J lost 7 bases. Germline V gene lookup returns CDR1 SGHAT and CDR2 FQDESV (reference sequence). In the case of this clonotype: Its specificity is not known.

Regarding the study as a whole: Those TCRs sitting above 1 in 1000 frequency stayed the same with DPC sensitization. Patch test score was positively correlated with the counts of PT1 expanded TCRs. Versus controls, expanded TCRs had significantly more large CDR3 similarity clusters.

TCRdb passed the RACE reads through MiXCR, listing each CDR3 protein once. The table has tens of thousands of distinct CDR3 sequences, 14% seen once. The clonotype comes from a woman in her fifties or sixties with alopecia areata. Some clones in this sample may be carry-over from other donors' samples. This chain connects TRBV11-1 to TRBJ2-3, with TRBD2 matching 9 bases. The specimen was whole blood, collected in connection with sensitization to the hapten diphenylcyclopropenone (DPC). The CDR3, as DNA: TGTGCCAGCAGCATAAAAACCCTAGCGGGGCATACGCAGTATTTT. Translated: CASSIKTLAGHTQYF.